The present TCR beta chain was sequenced within a study of T cell repertoires in aging, cancer and after chemotherapy. Overall study: Donors were grouped into six age bands spanning 30 or younger through 70 or older. Patients with chronic lymphocytic leukemia were sampled before and after fludarabine- or bendamustine-based chemotherapy.

A mixed TRB-A/B primer pool amplified rearranged TRB by multiplex touch-down PCR. TCRdb re-derived calls from the multiplex PCR reads in MiXCR, one entry per CDR3 protein. The sample records thousands of distinct CDR3 sequences, 33% being singletons. The germline V gene encodes CDR1 KGHDR and CDR2 SFDVKD. The CDR3 has 14 residues. Study-level findings and limits: Lymphoid organ infiltration in hematological cancer patients may impair thymic emigration or peripheral T cell expansion. Compared with age-matched healthy donors, untreated hematological or solid cancer patients showed higher blood TCR clonality.

Peripheral blood genomic DNA, not sorted cells or RNA, was the template. The sample holds one count of this clonotype. What it binds is not known. V is TRBV24-1 and J is TRBJ2-3; D remains unclear. The end of the DNA is better explained by TRBJ1-5, so the J call may be wrong. Sequencing was done on a sample of blood. This TCR derives from a human donor with a blood cancer. The CDR3 here is CATSEGLGTDTQHF. In nucleotides, the CDR3 is TGTGCCACCAGTGAAGGGTTGGGCACAGATACGCAGCATTTT.